These T cell receptor beta chains were read from a single sample in a study of neurological immune-mediated disorders. A single record per CDR3 protein comes from TCRdb applying MiXCR to the 5' RACE reads. The top ten clones hold roughly 9% of a sample with approximately 40,000 distinct CDR3 sequences, nearly 5% of them seen once. The sample was CD4+ T cells from blood. The receptors stem from a man aged 18 to 29 in good health. CDR3s include the opening cysteine and the closing phenylalanine or tryptophan. D genes are given only for firm matches. Size tells how often a clone was seen (once, few, many) or the class of an expanded clone, and some rows leave it out.

size	D	V	J	CDR3	DNA
many	.	TRBV29-1	TRBJ1-2	CSVGSAGEGYTF	TGCAGCGTTGGGTCCGCAGGGGAGGGCTACACCTTC
many	.	TRBV5-8	TRBJ2-2	CASSLAGIGELFF	TGTGCCAGCAGCTTGGCGGGGATCGGGGAGCTGTTTTTT
many	.	TRBV10-3	TRBJ1-2	CAISTRVDYGYTF	TGTGCCATCAGTACCAGGGTCGACTATGGCTACACCTTC
many	.	TRBV5-1	TRBJ1-6	CASSSGDSPLHF	TGCGCCAGCAGCTCAGGAGATTCACCCCTCCACTTT
many	.	TRBV6-6	TRBJ2-7	CASRTTILGSYEQYF	TGTGCCAGCAGAACGACAATCCTGGGCTCCTACGAGCAGTACTTC
many	.	TRBV20-1	TRBJ1-5	CSAIPGSGDQPQHF	TGCAGTGCTATACCCGGTTCGGGAGATCAGCCCCAGCATTTT
many	.	TRBV6-1	TRBJ2-5	CASSELKGNDQETQYF	TGTGCCAGCAGTGAATTGAAGGGGAATGACCAAGAGACCCAGTACTTC
many	.	TRBV20-1	TRBJ2-1	CSARTGIGNEQFF	TGCAGTGCTAGAACAGGGATAGGCAATGAGCAGTTCTTC
many	TRBD1	TRBV4-1	TRBJ1-5	CASSQETHQGASSNQPQHF	TGCGCCAGCAGCCAAGAAACCCATCAGGGGGCGAGCAGCAATCAGCCCCAGCATTTT
many	.	TRBV11-1	TRBJ1-3	CASSRGRGASGNTIYF	TGTGCCAGCAGCCGCGGCCGGGGGGCCTCTGGAAACACCATATATTTT
many	.	TRBV20-1	TRBJ2-7	CSAIRRLSSSEQYF	TGCAGTGCTATACGCCGGTTGTCGAGCTCCGAGCAGTACTTC
many	TRBD1	TRBV4-3	TRBJ1-5	CASSQSRDSRFQPQHF	TGCGCCAGCAGCCAATCCCGGGACAGTCGGTTTCAGCCCCAGCATTTT
many	.	TRBV5-1	TRBJ2-1	CASSLVVGDYNEQFF	TGCGCCAGCAGCTTGGTAGTTGGGGACTACAATGAGCAGTTCTTC
many	.	TRBV20-1	TRBJ2-7	CSASPLGPYEQYF	TGCAGTGCTAGTCCCTTGGGCCCCTACGAGCAGTACTTC
many	.	TRBV2	TRBJ1-1	CASSGQAIPYEAFF	TGTGCCAGCAGTGGACAGGCGATCCCCTATGAAGCTTTCTTT
many	TRBD2	TRBV5-1	TRBJ2-1	CASSLTSGYNEQFF	TGCGCCAGCAGCTTGACTAGCGGCTACAATGAGCAGTTCTTC
many	.	TRBV12-3/TRBV12-4	TRBJ2-7	CASSFQGPHEQYF	TGTGCCAGCAGTTTCCAGGGGCCCCACGAGCAGTACTTC
many	TRBD1	TRBV2	TRBJ2-5	CASSGTGAQTQYF	TGTGCCAGCAGTGGGACAGGGGCCCAGACCCAGTACTTC
many	.	TRBV12-3/TRBV12-4	TRBJ2-1	CASSTATSYNEQFF	TGTGCCAGCAGTACAGCGACCTCCTACAATGAGCAGTTCTTC
many	.	TRBV7-9	TRBJ2-3	CASSPPQSGLDTQYF	TGTGCCAGCAGCCCACCCCAATCGGGGTTAGATACGCAGTATTTT
many	.	TRBV2	TRBJ2-5	CASSEASWTAETQYF	TGTGCCAGCAGTGAAGCCTCATGGACGGCGGAGACCCAGTACTTC
.	.	TRBV7-3	TRBJ2-5	CASSIDLGETQYF	TGTGCCAGCAGCATAGACCTTGGAGAGACCCAGTACTTC
many	.	TRBV20-1	TRBJ1-2	CSARHYGYTF	TGCAGTGCTAGACACTATGGCTACACCTTC
many	.	TRBV6-1	TRBJ1-5	CASSENQPQHF	TGTGCCAGCAGTGAAAATCAGCCCCAGCATTTT
many	TRBD1	TRBV5-4	TRBJ1-1	CASRESRGTEAFF	TGTGCCAGCAGAGAAAGCAGGGGGACTGAAGCTTTCTTT
many	TRBD1	TRBV5-1	TRBJ2-7	CASSLGILTGGPSYEQYF	TGCGCCAGCAGCTTGGGAATACTGACAGGGGGGCCTTCCTACGAGCAGTACTTC
many	.	TRBV29-1	TRBJ2-3	CSVETHSTDTQYF	TGCAGCGTAGAGACCCACTCCACAGATACGCAGTATTTT
many	.	TRBV20-1	TRBJ2-5	CSANTQLQETQYF	TGCAGTGCAAATACACAACTCCAAGAGACCCAGTACTTC
many	TRBD2	TRBV20-1	TRBJ2-7	CSPSGGHYEQYF	TGCAGTCCTAGCGGGGGGCACTACGAGCAGTACTTC
many	.	TRBV6-5	TRBJ2-6	CASRPAGAGANVLTF	TGTGCCAGCAGGCCCGCCGGGGCTGGGGCCAACGTCCTGACTTTC
many	TRBD1	TRBV5-6	TRBJ2-1	CASSLPGQGYDEQFF	TGTGCCAGCAGCCTACCGGGACAGGGGTACGATGAGCAGTTCTTC
many	.	TRBV6-5	TRBJ1-5	CASHQGAGQPQHF	TGTGCCAGCCATCAGGGCGCGGGGCAGCCCCAGCATTTT
many	TRBD1	TRBV5-1	TRBJ1-6	CASSTQDRENSPLHF	TGCGCCAGCAGCACCCAAGACAGGGAAAATTCACCCCTCCACTTT
many	.	TRBV3-1	TRBJ2-3	CASSQEGWSWDARTQYF	TGTGCCAGCAGCCAAGAGGGCTGGTCTTGGGACGCGAGAACGCAGTATTTT
many	TRBD1	TRBV29-1	TRBJ2-3	CSVDDLGGVGTDTQYF	TGCAGCGTTGACGATCTAGGGGGCGTAGGCACAGATACGCAGTATTTT
many	.	TRBV20-1	TRBJ1-1	CSAIQTHTEAFF	TGCAGTGCTATCCAGACACACACTGAAGCTTTCTTT
many	TRBD1	TRBV10-3	TRBJ2-3	CAISERPGTGVRETDTQYF	TGTGCCATCAGTGAGAGGCCCGGGACAGGGGTTAGGGAAACAGATACGCAGTATTTT
many	TRBD1	TRBV5-1	TRBJ2-3	CASSLTTGGTDTQYF	TGCGCCAGCAGCCTTACAACAGGGGGCACAGATACGCAGTATTTT
many	TRBD1	TRBV5-1	TRBJ1-1	CASKADRAGFEAFF	TGCGCCAGCAAGGCCGACAGGGCGGGTTTTGAAGCTTTCTTT
many	TRBD2	TRBV20-1	TRBJ2-5	CSARDLGLAGVRTQYF	TGCAGTGCTAGAGATCTGGGGCTAGCGGGGGTACGAACCCAGTACTTC
.	.	TRBV28	TRBJ1-1	CASSLGGTGLNTEAFF	TGTGCCAGCAGTTTAGGGGGGACGGGCCTTAACACTGAAGCTTTCTTT
many	TRBD1	TRBV5-1	TRBJ1-2	CASSFNEGARSGYTF	TGCGCCAGCAGCTTTAACGAGGGGGCGCGATCTGGCTACACCTTC
many	.	TRBV12-3/TRBV12-4	TRBJ1-4	CASSLGTKLFF	TGTGCCAGCAGTTTAGGCACAAAACTGTTTTTT
many	.	TRBV18	TRBJ1-5	CASSPFPNQPQHF	TGTGCCAGCTCACCATTCCCTAATCAGCCCCAGCATTTT
.	.	TRBV7-9	TRBJ1-5	CASSLRGPQPQHF	TGTGCCAGCAGTTTGAGGGGCCCGCAGCCCCAGCATTTT
many	TRBD1	TRBV20-1	TRBJ2-7	CSATSGTGDGEQYF	TGCAGTGCTACCTCCGGGACAGGGGATGGGGAGCAGTACTTC
many	TRBD1	TRBV18	TRBJ1-3	CASSPPDRAIDTIYF	TGTGCCAGCTCACCACCGGACAGGGCCATAGACACCATATATTTT